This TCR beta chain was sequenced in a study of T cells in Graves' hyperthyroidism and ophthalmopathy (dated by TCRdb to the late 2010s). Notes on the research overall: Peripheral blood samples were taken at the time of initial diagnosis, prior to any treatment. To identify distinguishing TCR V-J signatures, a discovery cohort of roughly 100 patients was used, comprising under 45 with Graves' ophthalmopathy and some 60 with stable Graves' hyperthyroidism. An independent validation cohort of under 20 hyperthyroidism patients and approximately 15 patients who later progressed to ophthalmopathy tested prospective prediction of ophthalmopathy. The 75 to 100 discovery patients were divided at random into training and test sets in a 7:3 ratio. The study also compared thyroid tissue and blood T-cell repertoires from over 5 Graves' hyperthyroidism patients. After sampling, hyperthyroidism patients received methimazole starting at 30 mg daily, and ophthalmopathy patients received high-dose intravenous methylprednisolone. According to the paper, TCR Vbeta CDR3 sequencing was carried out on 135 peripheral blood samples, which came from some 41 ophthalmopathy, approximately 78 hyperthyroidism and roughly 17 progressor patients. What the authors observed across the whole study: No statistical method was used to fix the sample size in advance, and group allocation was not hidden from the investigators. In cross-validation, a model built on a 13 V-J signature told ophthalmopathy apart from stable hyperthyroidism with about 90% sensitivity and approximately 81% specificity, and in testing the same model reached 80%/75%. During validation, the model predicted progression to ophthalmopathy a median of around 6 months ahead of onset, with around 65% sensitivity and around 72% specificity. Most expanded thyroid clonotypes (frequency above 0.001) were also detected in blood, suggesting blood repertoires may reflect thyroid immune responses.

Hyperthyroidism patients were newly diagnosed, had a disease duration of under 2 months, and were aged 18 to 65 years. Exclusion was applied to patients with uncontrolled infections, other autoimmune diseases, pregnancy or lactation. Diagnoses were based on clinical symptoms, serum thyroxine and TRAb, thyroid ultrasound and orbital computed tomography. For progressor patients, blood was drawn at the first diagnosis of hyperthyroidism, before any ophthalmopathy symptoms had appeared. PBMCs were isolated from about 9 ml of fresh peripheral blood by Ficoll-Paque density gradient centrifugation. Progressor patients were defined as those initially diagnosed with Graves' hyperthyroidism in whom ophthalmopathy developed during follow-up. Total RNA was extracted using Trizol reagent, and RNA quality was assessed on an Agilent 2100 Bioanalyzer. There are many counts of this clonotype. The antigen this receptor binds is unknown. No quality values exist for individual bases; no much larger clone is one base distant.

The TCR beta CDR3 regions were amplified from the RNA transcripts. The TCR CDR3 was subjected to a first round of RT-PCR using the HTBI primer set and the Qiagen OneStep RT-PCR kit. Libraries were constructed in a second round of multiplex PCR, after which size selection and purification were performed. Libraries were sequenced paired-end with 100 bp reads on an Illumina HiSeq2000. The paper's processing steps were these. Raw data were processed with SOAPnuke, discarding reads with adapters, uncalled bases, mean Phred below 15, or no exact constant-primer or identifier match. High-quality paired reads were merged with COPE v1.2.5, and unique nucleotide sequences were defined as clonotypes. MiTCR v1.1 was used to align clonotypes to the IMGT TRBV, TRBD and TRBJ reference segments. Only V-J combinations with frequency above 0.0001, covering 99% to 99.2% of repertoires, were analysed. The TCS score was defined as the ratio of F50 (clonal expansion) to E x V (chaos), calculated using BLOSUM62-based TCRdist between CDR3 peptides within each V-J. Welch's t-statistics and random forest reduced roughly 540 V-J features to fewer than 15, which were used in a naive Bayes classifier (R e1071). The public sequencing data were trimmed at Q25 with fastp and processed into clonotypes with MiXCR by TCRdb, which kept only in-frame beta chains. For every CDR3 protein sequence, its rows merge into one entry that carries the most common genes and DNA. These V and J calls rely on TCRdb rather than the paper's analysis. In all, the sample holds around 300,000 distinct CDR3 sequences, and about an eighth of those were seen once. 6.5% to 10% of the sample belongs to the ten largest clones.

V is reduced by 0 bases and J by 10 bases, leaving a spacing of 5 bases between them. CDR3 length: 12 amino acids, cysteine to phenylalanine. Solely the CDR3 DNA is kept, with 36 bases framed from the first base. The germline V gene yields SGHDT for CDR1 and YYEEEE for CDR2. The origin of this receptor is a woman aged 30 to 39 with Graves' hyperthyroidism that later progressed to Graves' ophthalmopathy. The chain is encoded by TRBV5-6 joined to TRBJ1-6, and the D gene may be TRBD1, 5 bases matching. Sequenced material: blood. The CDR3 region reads CASSLGQSPLHF. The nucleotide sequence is TGTGCCAGCAGCTTGGGACAGTCACCCCTCCACTTT.